This T cell receptor (beta chain) was recorded in a study of T-cell reconstitution after alpha-beta-depleted transplantation in children. Study results and caveats: Some patients' high day-60 TCRbeta diversity was traced to surviving recipient T cells and thymic progenitors. The origin of alpha-beta T cells about two months after transplant was reportedly several hundred expanded graft clones. The main origin of T-cell counts and diversity one year after transplant was newly produced T cells.

A remark on this clonotype: What it binds is not known.

Library preparation (for TCRbeta) was performed with unique molecular identifiers. MiXCR was run by TCRdb on the PCR reads, yielding one entry per CDR3 protein. The sample yields approximately 400,000 distinct CDR3 sequences, 15% to 20% seen once. Germline V gene data show CDR1 as MDHEN and CDR2 as SYDVKM. The CDR3 extends over 13 amino acids. V gave up 2 bases and J gave up 3 bases, with 8 bases separating them. The sample in question was PBMCs, mostly from graft donor cells, obtained 360 days after TCRalphabeta/CD19-depleted stem cell transplant. The origin of this receptor is a boy under two years old who had a stem cell transplant for Wiskott-Aldrich syndrome, so the T cells may come from the graft donor. The rearrangement links TRBV28 to TRBJ2-7; D remains unclear. The CDR3 nucleotides read TGTGCCAGCAGTTTAGCTAATCACTACGAGCAGTACTTC. It is translated as CASSLANHYEQYF.